This TCR beta chain was obtained from a study of blood T cell repertoires in COVID-19. The table came from immunoSEQ multiplex PCR; TCRdb's copy has only in-frame clones and leaves some out. The table records 180,000 or so clones, 86% of them present only once. From germline, CDR1 is SEHNR and CDR2 FQNEAQ (reference sequence). The CDR3 runs to 16 residues. J was trimmed by 6 bases and V by 3 bases; bases with no gene match: 10. This chain joins TRBV7-9 and TRBJ1-2; TRBD1 agrees at 10 bases. Sequenced sample: peripheral blood. This clonotype was obtained from a woman aged 55-75 years with COVID-19, enrolled during active disease. As DNA, the CDR3 is TGTGCCAGCAGCTTGGGCGGGACAGGGGATTGGGATGGCTACACCTTC. This sequence encodes CASSLGGTGDWDGYTF.